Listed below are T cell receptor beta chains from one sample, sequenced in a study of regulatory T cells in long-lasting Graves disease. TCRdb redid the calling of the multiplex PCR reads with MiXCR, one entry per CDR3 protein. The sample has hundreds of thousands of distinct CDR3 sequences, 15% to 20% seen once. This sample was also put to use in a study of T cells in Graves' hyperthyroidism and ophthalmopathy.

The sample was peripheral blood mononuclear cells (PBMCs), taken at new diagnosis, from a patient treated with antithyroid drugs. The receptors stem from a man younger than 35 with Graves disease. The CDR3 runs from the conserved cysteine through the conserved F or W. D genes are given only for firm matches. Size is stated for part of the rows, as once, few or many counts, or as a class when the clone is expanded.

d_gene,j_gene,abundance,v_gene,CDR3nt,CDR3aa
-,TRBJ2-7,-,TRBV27,TGTGCCAGCAGAGGAGGGGCGACGGACGAGCAGTACTTC,CASRGGATDEQYF
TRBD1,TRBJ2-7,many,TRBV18,TGTGCCAGCTCACCCCTGGGGACAGGGGGCATGGGGGAGCAGTACTTC,CASSPLGTGGMGEQYF
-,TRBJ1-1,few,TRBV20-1,TGCAGTGCTAGACCGCAAGGCACTGAAGCTTTCTTT,CSARPQGTEAFF
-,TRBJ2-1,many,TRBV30,TGTGCCTGGACCACGGGGGACAGCTCCTACAATGAGCAGTTCTTC,CAWTTGDSSYNEQFF
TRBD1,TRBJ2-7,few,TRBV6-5,TGTGCCAGCAGTTACCAAGGACAGGGCTACGAGCAGTACTTC,CASSYQGQGYEQYF
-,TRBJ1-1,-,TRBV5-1,TGCGTCAGCAGCTTCAGGGGTTGGAACACTGAAGCTTTCTTT,CVSSFRGWNTEAFF
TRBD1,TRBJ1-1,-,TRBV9,TGTGCCAGCAGCGTAGGCGGACAGGGGGCAACTGAAGCTTTCTTT,CASSVGGQGATEAFF
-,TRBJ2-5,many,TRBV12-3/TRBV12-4,TGTGCCAGCAGTTTAACTCGGGGGGCAGGAGAGACCCAGTACTTC,CASSLTRGAGETQYF
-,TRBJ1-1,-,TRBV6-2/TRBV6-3,TGTGCCAGCAGCTACCCGGCCGCCGCGGGGACTGAAGCTTTCTTT,CASSYPAAAGTEAFF
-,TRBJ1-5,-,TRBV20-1,TGCAGTGCGGCGTATAGCAATCAGCCCCAGCATTTT,CSAAYSNQPQHF
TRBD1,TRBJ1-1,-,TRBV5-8,TGTGCCAGCAGCCCTCGGACAGGGTCGATTGTCGCTGAAGCTTTCTTT,CASSPRTGSIVAEAFF
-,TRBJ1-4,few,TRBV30,TGTGCCTGGAGTTTCGGGGACCGGGCCTTTATTAATGAAAAACTGTTTTTT,CAWSFGDRAFINEKLFF
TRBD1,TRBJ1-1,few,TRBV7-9,TGTGCCAGCAGCTTAGGGGACAGGGGGGTAACTGAAGCTTTCTTT,CASSLGDRGVTEAFF
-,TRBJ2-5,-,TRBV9,TGTGCCAGCAGCGTAAGGGGAGGACTAGGGGGAGAGACCCAGTACTTC,CASSVRGGLGGETQYF
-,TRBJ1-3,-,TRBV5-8,TGTGCCAGCAGCTTCGGCATTTACCACTCTGGAAACACCATATATTTT,CASSFGIYHSGNTIYF
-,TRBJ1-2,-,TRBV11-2,TGTGCCAGCAAAACGCCACCCCATGGCTACACCTTC,CASKTPPHGYTF
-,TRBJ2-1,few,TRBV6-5,TGTGCCAGCAGTTACTCGAGGGCCCCACAACTCTCCTACAATGAGCAGTTCTTC,CASSYSRAPQLSYNEQFF
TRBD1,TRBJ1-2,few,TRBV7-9,TGTGCCAGCACGCCCCGCGGGACAGGGGAATATGGCTACACCTTC,CASTPRGTGEYGYTF
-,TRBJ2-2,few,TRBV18,TGTGCCAGCTCCCTAAACCGGGCGAACACCGGGGAGCTGTTTTTT,CASSLNRANTGELFF
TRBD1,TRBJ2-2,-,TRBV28,TGTGCCAGCAGGGGGACAGGGCCCGTTCCCGGGGAGCTGTTTTTT,CASRGTGPVPGELFF
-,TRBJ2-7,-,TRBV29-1,TGCAGCGTTGAAGAGCCCTGGCGGGGGCAGGGTGAGCAGTACTTC,CSVEEPWRGQGEQYF
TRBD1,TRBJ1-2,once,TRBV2,TGTGCCAGCAGTTTGGGGGCAGGGGGCTCGTGGGGCTACACCTTC,CASSLGAGGSWGYTF
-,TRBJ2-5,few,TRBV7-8,TGTGCCAGCTCAGCAGAAGGCACTCAAGAGACCCAGTACTTC,CASSAEGTQETQYF
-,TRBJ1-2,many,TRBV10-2,TGCGCCAGCAGTGAGTCGAGAGCAGCAGGGGAACATGGCTACACCTTC,CASSESRAAGEHGYTF
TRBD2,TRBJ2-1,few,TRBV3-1,TGTGCCAGCAGCCAAGTTGCCCTAGCGGGAGCCATCAATGAGCAGTTCTTC,CASSQVALAGAINEQFF
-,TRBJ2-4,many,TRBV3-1,TGTGCCAGCAGCCAAGATCCCGGGCGGCCAAACATTCAGTACTTC,CASSQDPGRPNIQYF
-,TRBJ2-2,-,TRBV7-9,TGTGCCACCAGGGCTAGCGGAGGGGGTTTGACCGGGGAGCTGTTTTTT,CATRASGGGLTGELFF
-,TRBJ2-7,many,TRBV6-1,TGTGCCAGCAGTGAGGGACCGAACGGGATCTACGAGCAGTACTTC,CASSEGPNGIYEQYF
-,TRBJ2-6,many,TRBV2,TGTGCCAGCAGTCCGACGGTCTCTGGGGCCAACGTCCTGACTTTC,CASSPTVSGANVLTF
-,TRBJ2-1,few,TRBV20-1,TGCAGTGCTAGAGAAGTGAACAGCCTTAGCTACAATGAGCAGTTCTTC,CSAREVNSLSYNEQFF
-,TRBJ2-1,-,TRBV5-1,TGCGCCAGCAGCTTGGCGGGGGCGACTTACAATGAGCAGTTCTTC,CASSLAGATYNEQFF
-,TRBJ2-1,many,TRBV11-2,TGTGCCAGCAGCTCTACCTTTGCGGATTACAATGAGCAGTTCTTC,CASSSTFADYNEQFF
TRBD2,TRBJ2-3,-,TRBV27,TGTGCCAGCAGTTTACGGTCCCGGGTAGCGGGACAAGATACGCAGTATTTT,CASSLRSRVAGQDTQYF
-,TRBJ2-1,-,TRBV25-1,TGTGCCAGCAGTTCTGTGGCGGAACATACCTCCTACAATGAGCAGTTCTTC,CASSSVAEHTSYNEQFF
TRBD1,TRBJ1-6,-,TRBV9,TGTGCCAGCAGTACAGGGGGCGCCTATAATTCACCCCTCCACTTT,CASSTGGAYNSPLHF
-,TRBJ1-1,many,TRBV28,TGTGCCAGCAGTTCGCTGGGGGCACGGGTGAACACTGAAGCTTTCTTT,CASSSLGARVNTEAFF
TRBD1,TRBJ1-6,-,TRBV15,TGTGCCACCAGCAGATACGGACAGGGGAGCTCCTATAATTCACCCCTCCACTTT,CATSRYGQGSSYNSPLHF
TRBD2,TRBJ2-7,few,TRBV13,TGTGCCAGCAGCTTAGGCCTCTCTAGCGGGCGCTCCTACGAGCAGTACTTC,CASSLGLSSGRSYEQYF
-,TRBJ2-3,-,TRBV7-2,TGTGCCAGCAGCCCCCAAGGGGTTGGTACGCAGTATTTT,CASSPQGVGTQYF
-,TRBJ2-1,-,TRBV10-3,TGTGCCATCGGAATAGAATACAATGAGCAGTTCTTC,CAIGIEYNEQFF
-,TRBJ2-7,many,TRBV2,TGTGCCAGCAGTGATTGGGGGCGTGAAGGGGCCTACGAGCAGTACTTC,CASSDWGREGAYEQYF
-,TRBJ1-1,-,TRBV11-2,TGTGCCAGCAGCTTAGTGGTGCAGCAGATGAACACTGAAGCTTTCTTT,CASSLVVQQMNTEAFF
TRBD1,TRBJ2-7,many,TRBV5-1,TGCGCCAGCAGCTACAGGACAGGGTTCGAGCAGTACTTC,CASSYRTGFEQYF
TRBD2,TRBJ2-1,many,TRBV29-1,TGCAGCGTTAGTCTAGCGGGAGGGGGGAATGAGCAGTTCTTC,CSVSLAGGGNEQFF
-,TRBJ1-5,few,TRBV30,TGTGCCTGGAGTGTATCCCAAGAGCCCCAGCATTTT,CAWSVSQEPQHF
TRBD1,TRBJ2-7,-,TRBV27,TGTGCCAGCAGCCCTGATGTCACCGGGACAGGGGTCCACGAGCAGTACTTC,CASSPDVTGTGVHEQYF
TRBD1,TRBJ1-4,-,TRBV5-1,TGCGCCAGCCGAGCGGGACAGGGGGCGAGAACTAATGAAAAACTGTTTTTT,CASRAGQGARTNEKLFF